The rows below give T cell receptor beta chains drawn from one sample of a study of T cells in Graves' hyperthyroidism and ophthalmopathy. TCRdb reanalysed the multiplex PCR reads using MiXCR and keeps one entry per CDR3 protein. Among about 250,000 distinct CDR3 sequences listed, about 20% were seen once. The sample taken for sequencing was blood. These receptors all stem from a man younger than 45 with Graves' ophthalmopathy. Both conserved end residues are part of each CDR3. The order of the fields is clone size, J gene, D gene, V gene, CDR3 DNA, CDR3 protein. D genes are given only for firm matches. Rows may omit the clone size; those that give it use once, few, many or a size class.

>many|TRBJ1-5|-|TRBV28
TGTGCCAGCAGTTTAGGGACAATCATCGGCAATCAGCCCCAGCATTTT
CASSLGTIIGNQPQHF
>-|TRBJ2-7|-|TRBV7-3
TGTGACAGCAGCAGTTACGAGCAGTACTTC
CDSSSYEQYF
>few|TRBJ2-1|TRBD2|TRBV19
TGTGCCAGTAGTATATCTAGCGGGAGCTATGAGCAGTTCTTC
CASSISSGSYEQFF
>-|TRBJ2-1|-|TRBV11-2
TGTGCCAGCAGCTTAACCAGACAAGTTCGGGGAGTCTCCTACAATGAGCAGTTCTTC
CASSLTRQVRGVSYNEQFF
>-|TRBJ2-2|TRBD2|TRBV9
TGTGCCAGCAGCGAGACTAGCGGGAGGGCCGGGGAGCTGTTTTTT
CASSETSGRAGELFF
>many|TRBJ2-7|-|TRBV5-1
TGCGCCAGCAGCTTGGATCCAGCGGCCTACGAGCAGTACTTC
CASSLDPAAYEQYF
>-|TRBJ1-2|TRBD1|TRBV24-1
TGTGCCACCAGTGATGCGGGGACAGGGAGTTATGGCTACACCTTC
CATSDAGTGSYGYTF
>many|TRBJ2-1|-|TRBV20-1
TGCAGTGCTTACGACGGCGTACAGTACAATGAGCAGTTCTTC
CSAYDGVQYNEQFF
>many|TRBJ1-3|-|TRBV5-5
TGTGCCAGCGCAGTCCAACCCGGCAGCACCATAGGAAACACCATATATTTT
CASAVQPGSTIGNTIYF
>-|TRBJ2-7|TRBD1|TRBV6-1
TGTGCCAGCAGTGAAACAGGGGGCTGGGAGCAGTACTTC
CASSETGGWEQYF
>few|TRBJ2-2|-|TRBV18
TGTGCCAGCTCACCATTCATGGGGCCCACCGGGGAGCTGTTTTTT
CASSPFMGPTGELFF
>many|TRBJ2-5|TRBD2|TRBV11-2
TGTGCCAGCACGCCTAGCGGAGAGACCCAGTACTTC
CASTPSGETQYF
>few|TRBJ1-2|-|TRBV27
TGTGCCAGCAGTCCGCAGGGGTCTGGCTACACCTTC
CASSPQGSGYTF
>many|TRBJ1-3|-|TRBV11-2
TGTGCCAGCAGCCCGAACAAGATTATCTCTGGAAACACCATATATTTT
CASSPNKIISGNTIYF
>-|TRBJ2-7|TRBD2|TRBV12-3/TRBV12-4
TGTGCCAGCAGCCCTCCCAGGGGCGGGAGGGGCGACGAGCAGTACTTC
CASSPPRGGRGDEQYF
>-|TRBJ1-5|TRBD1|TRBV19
TGTGCCAGTAGACCCCCGGACAGGGGTGGCAATCAGCCCCAGCATTTT
CASRPPDRGGNQPQHF
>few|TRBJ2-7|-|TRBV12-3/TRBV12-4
TGTGCCAGCAGTTTCGGGGGTATCGAGCAGTACTTC
CASSFGGIEQYF
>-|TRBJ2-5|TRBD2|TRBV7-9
TGTGCCAGCAGAGCAGCGGGAGGGCTACAAGAGACCCAGTACTTC
CASRAAGGLQETQYF
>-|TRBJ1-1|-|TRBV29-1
TGCAGCGTGACTTCGGGGCGCATTCGGAACACTGAAGCTTTCTTT
CSVTSGRIRNTEAFF
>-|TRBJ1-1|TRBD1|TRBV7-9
TGTGCCAGCAGCTTAGAGACAGGGTTATATCGGGGTCGGAACACTGAAGCTTTCTTT
CASSLETGLYRGRNTEAFF
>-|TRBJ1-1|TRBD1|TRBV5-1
TGCGCCAGCAGCTCAACCGGGACAGGGCGCCGAGACACTGAAGCTTTCTTT
CASSSTGTGRRDTEAFF
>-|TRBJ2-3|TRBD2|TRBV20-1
TGCAGTGCCAACCCCACGGGACTAGCGGTCACAGATACGCAGTATTTT
CSANPTGLAVTDTQYF
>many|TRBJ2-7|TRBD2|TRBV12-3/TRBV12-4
TGTGCCAGCAGACTCACGGGAGGGGATTACGAGCAGTACTTC
CASRLTGGDYEQYF
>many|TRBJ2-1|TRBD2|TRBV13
TGTGCCAGCAGCAATCAGGCGGGAGGACCCTACAATGAGCAGTTCTTC
CASSNQAGGPYNEQFF
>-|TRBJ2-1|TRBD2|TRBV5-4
TGTGCCAGCAGCTTGGATAGCGGGAGTGGGAATGAGCAGTTCTTC
CASSLDSGSGNEQFF
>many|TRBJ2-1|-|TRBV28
TGTGCCAGCAGTATCTTGACTGGGGAGCAGTTCTTC
CASSILTGEQFF
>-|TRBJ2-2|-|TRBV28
TGTGCCAGCAGTCCTCTGACAGGGAACACCGGGGAGCTGTTTTTT
CASSPLTGNTGELFF
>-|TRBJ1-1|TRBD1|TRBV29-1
TGCAGCGCCAGGACAGGCCCGAACACTGAAGCTTTCTTT
CSARTGPNTEAFF
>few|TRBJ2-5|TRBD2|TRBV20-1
TGCAGTGCTAGAGACCCCCTAACGGGAGGGCGAGAGACCCAGTACTTC
CSARDPLTGGRETQYF
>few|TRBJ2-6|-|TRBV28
TGTGCCAGCAGTTCAGCTCTGGGGGCCAACGTCCTGACTTTC
CASSSALGANVLTF
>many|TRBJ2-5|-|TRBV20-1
TGCAGTGCGCCAGGGCCTAGCCAAGAGACCCAGTACTTC
CSAPGPSQETQYF
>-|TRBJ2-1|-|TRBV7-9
TGTGCCAGCGGCCCCCAATGGGGGATCGAGCAGTTCTTC
CASGPQWGIEQFF
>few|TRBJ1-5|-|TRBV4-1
TGCGCCAGCAGCCAAGACGGCGGCAGGGGAAGCAATCAGCCCCAGCATTTT
CASSQDGGRGSNQPQHF
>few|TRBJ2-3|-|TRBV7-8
TGTGCCAGCAGCTTACTGGGACTGGGCACAGATACGCAGTATTTT
CASSLLGLGTDTQYF
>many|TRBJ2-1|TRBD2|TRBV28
TGTGCCAGCAGATCCACCGGGACTAGCGCCAACAATGAGCAGTTCTTC
CASRSTGTSANNEQFF
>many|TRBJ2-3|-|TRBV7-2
TGTGCCAGCAGCTATTCTTCTCGACCCACAGATACGCAGTATTTT
CASSYSSRPTDTQYF
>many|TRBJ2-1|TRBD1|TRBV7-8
TGTGCCAGCAGAACAAAACAGGGGGCAGGGTACAATGAGCAGTTCTTC
CASRTKQGAGYNEQFF
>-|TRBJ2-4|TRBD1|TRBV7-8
TGTGCCAGCAGCTTACCAGGGGGAAACATTCAGTACTTC
CASSLPGGNIQYF
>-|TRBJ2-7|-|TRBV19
TGTGCCAGTAGTATAGGAGGGTTCTACGAGCAGTACTTC
CASSIGGFYEQYF
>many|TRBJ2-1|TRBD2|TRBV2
TGTGCCAGCCGGTGGGGGGGGGATGAGCAGTTCTTC
CASRWGGDEQFF
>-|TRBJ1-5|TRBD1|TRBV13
TGTGCCAGCAGCTTAGGATATGGGACAGCTTATAGCAATCAGCCCCAGCATTTT
CASSLGYGTAYSNQPQHF
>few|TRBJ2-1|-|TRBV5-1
TGCGCCAGCAGCTTGGGAGTTCAGGACAATGAGCAGTTCTTC
CASSLGVQDNEQFF